This T cell receptor (beta chain) comes out of a study of metastatic and nonmetastatic thyroid tumors. In the study overall: Comparative analysis of repertoires was undertaken across blood and tumor or nodule tissue obtained from malignant and benign thyroid patients.

General study points: Malignant thyroid tumors reportedly exceeded benign nodules significantly in TCR beta diversity, with the difference appearing in blood and tumor.

This clone was counted at least ten times. Its target is unknown. Every patient was untreated before thyroid surgery. Trimming took off 3 bases at V and 0 bases at J, with 28 bases between the two ends. CDR3 size: 20 residues. In germline, CDR1 is DFQATT, CDR2 SNEGSKA (reference sequence). TCRdb re-called clones via MiXCR from the PCR reads. This repertoire shows more than 40,000 clones, 28% found once; its top ten account for 9.9%. This chain uses TRBV20-1 with TRBJ2-3; possible D gene TRBD2, 7 bases. The receptor was derived from a male donor with papillary thyroid cancer or a benign thyroid nodule (not recorded which). Some clones in this sample may be carry-over from other donors' samples. The source material was blood. CDR3 residues: CSARRGEGVSGPTSTDTQYF. The CDR3 DNA sequence: TGCAGTGCTAGGAGGGGAGAGGGGGTTAGCGGGCCTACTAGCACAGATACGCAGTATTTT.